Shown below are 20 T cell receptor beta chains from a single sample sequenced in a study of cytomegalovirus exposure and HLA in healthy donors. The PCR contained 60 Vbeta and 13 Jbeta primers. Using immunoSEQ multiplex PCR, the repertoire was profiled, and TCRdb retains in-frame clones only, with some absent. The sample lists approximately 190,000 clones, about nine tenths seen once, with less than 1.3% in the top ten. Sequencing was carried out using PBMCs. The source of these receptors is a boy between 2 and 15 years old in good health and CMV-seronegative.

The V and J genes are TRBV28 and TRBJ1-2, with 10 bases matching TRBD1. Germline loops: CDR1 MDHEN, CDR2 SYDVKM. The CDR3 is 17 residues long. The trim removed 5 bases at V and 4 bases at J, leaving 13 bases unmatched. CDR3 sequence (DNA): TGTGCCAGCAGTCCACCCCCGGGACAGGGGAGCGCCTATGGCTACACCTTC. It specifies CASSPPPGQGSAYGYTF.

This clone appeared once. CDR3 protein: CASSAGVYGYTF. Here the CDR3 DNA reads TGTGCCAGCAGCGCAGGGGTTTATGGCTACACCTTC. This chain joins TRBV9 and TRBJ1-2; TRBD1 is a possible D gene (6 bases). Germline V gives CDR1 SGDLS, CDR2 YYNGEE. Trimming took off 3 bases at V and 5 bases at J, with 8 bases between the two ends. This CDR3 contains 12 residues.

The chain joins TRBV30 to TRBJ2-5; possibly TRBD1 for D (5 bases). The V end was cut by 0 bases, the J end by 5 bases, with 13 bases between. The CDR3 has 14 residues. The germline V gene has CDR1 GTSNPN and CDR2 SVGIG (reference sequence). The CDR3 protein is CAWSVDEAGETQYF. CDR3 nucleotide sequence: TGTGCCTGGAGTGTAGACGAAGCAGGGGAGACCCAGTACTTC.

The chain has TRBV27 and TRBJ2-7, with TRBD1 matching over 10 bases. The CDR3 spans 16 residues. Germline loops: CDR1 MNHEY, CDR2 SMNVEV (reference sequence). The trim removed 4 bases at V and 2 bases at J, leaving 8 bases unmatched. CDR3 sequence: CASSYRTGGGTYEQYF. CDR3 nucleotides: TGTGCCAGCAGTTACCGGACAGGGGGGGGTACCTACGAGCAGTACTTC.

This chain links TRBV7-2 with TRBJ1-1; maybe TRBD1 (5 bases). Germline V gene sequence: CDR1 SGHTA, CDR2 FQGNSA. V gave up 4 bases and J gave up 0 bases, with 15 bases separating them. The CDR3 sequence is 16 residues long. CDR3 region: CASSSRSGGLNTEAFF. In DNA, the CDR3 is TGTGCCAGCAGCTCCAGATCCGGGGGACTGAACACTGAAGCTTTCTTT.

This sequence joins TRBV6-1 and TRBJ1-1; D might be TRBD1 (6 bases). Germline CDR1 reads MNHNS; CDR2 reads SASEGT. The CDR3 contains 14 residues. V lost 0 bases and J 7 bases, leaving 12 bases between the germline ends. CDR3 protein: CASSEAGAVSEAFF. The CDR3 DNA reads as TGTGCCAGCAGTGAAGCGGGGGCAGTGAGTGAAGCTTTCTTT.

Regarding this clone: The sample holds other DNA sequences that translate to the same CDR3. The chain recombines TRBV7-9 with TRBJ1-1; no definite D call. V lost 3 bases and J 1 base, leaving 6 bases between the germline ends. The CDR3 totals 13 residues. Germline CDR1 reads SEHNR; CDR2 reads FQNEAQ (reference sequence). The CDR3 loop reads CASSFPGNTEAFF. As DNA, the CDR3 is TGTGCCAGCAGCTTCCCCGGGAACACTGAAGCTTTCTTT. Based on the CDR3 plus reference TRBV7-9 and TRBJ1-1, the full variable domain is DTGVSQNPRHKITKRGQNVTFRCDPISEHNRLYWYRQTLGQGPEFLTYFQNEAQLEKSRLLSDRFSAERPKGSFSTLEIQRTEQGDSAMYLCASSFPGNTEAFFGQGTRLTVV.

This clone was recorded a few times. CDR3 loop: CASSLGGTGGSYEQYF. CDR3 nucleotide sequence: TGCGCCAGCAGCTTGGGGGGGACAGGGGGATCCTACGAGCAGTACTTC. This chain uses TRBV5-1 with TRBJ2-7; 11 positions agree with TRBD1. V dropped 0 bases and J dropped 1; count of bases not matched to a gene: 3. The germline CDR1 and CDR2 sequences are SGHRS and YFSETQ. The CDR3 contains 16 residues.

The rearrangement uses TRBV11-2 and TRBJ2-4, with TRBD2 identical over 8 bases. The CDR3 length is 15 residues. V shed 5 bases and J 6 bases; nucleotides not matched to a gene: 9. Germline V gene data show CDR1 as SGHAT and CDR2 as FQNNGV. The CDR3 loop is CASSTQGLGGNIQYF. CDR3 bases: TGTGCCAGCAGCACACAGGGACTAGGAGGAAACATTCAGTACTTC.

The V call is TRBV19, the J call TRBJ1-1; no clear D gene. The germline V and J ends were trimmed by 2 bases and 8 bases, with 18 bases remaining between them. CDR1 is LNHDA and CDR2 is SQIVND in the germline V gene (reference sequence). The CDR3 extends over 15 amino acids. The CDR3: CASSISPAALEEAFF. The CDR3 DNA reads as TGTGCCAGTAGTATAAGCCCGGCAGCCTTGGAGGAAGCTTTCTTT.

J is TRBJ2-5 and V is TRBV11-2; the match to TRBD1 covers 9 bases. CDR1 is SGHAT, CDR2 FQNNGV, per germline. The CDR3 covers 14 residues. V lost 3 bases and J lost 5; bases outside the gene matches: 4. The CDR3 sequence is CASSFDRGLETQYF. The CDR3 DNA reads as TGTGCCAGCAGCTTCGACAGGGGGTTGGAGACCCAGTACTTC.

The chain combines TRBV28 with TRBJ1-4, with D possibly TRBD1 on 5 matching bases. The V gene lost 1 base and the J gene lost 6 bases, with 12 bases spanning the gap. This CDR3 region has 15 residues. Germline CDR1 and CDR2: MDHEN and SYDVKM. The CDR3, as DNA: TGTGCCAGCAGTTTATCGGGGGTCGGGGATGAAAAACTGTTTTTT. Encoded protein: CASSLSGVGDEKLFF.

This clone was detected once. The rearrangement joins TRBV2 to TRBJ1-6; D gene ambiguous. The CDR3 length is 12 residues. V lost 11 bases and J 6 bases, leaving 11 bases between the germline ends. CDR1 and CDR2 (germline): SNHLY, FYNNEI. The CDR3 reads CAAAGLNSPLHF. In DNA form, the CDR3 reads TGTGCCGCGGCGGGCCTTAATTCACCCCTCCACTTT.

Comments on this clone: Germline and junction disagree at one end, which may indicate a read error. The rearrangement links TRBV7-2 to TRBJ2-5, with D possibly TRBD2 on 6 matching bases. Germline V gene data show CDR1 as SGHTA and CDR2 as FQGNSA. The CDR3 sequence is 14 residues long. This CDR3 reads CARSLGGPGETQYF. DNA of the CDR3: TGTGCCAGGAGCTTGGGGGGACCAGGGGAGACCCAGTACTTC. Complete variable domain (other parts from reference TRBV7-2 and TRBJ2-5): GAGVSQSPSNKVTEKGKDVELRCDPISGHTALYWYRQSLGQGLEFLIYFQGNSAPDKSGLPSDRFSAERTGGSVSTLTIQRTQQEDSAVYLCARSLGGPGETQYFGPGTRLLVL.

The CDR3 sequence is CASSPRLAGGGMTGELFF. The CDR3 region has the DNA TGTGCCAGCAGTCCTAGACTAGCGGGGGGCGGCATGACCGGGGAGCTGTTTTTT. The rearrangement uses TRBV27 and TRBJ2-2; 13 bases are shared with TRBD2. Germline CDR1 reads MNHEY; CDR2 reads SMNVEV (reference sequence). With V trimmed by 5 bases and J by 5 bases, 11 bases remained unmatched. The CDR3 is 18 amino acids.

This chain connects TRBV4-1 to TRBJ1-2; D call uncertain. The CDR3 extends over 13 amino acids. Looked up from germline, CDR1 is MGHRA and CDR2 is YSYEKL. V was cut by 0 bases and J by 6 bases, with 8 bases left in between. CDR3 in DNA: TGCGCCAGCAGCCAAGATCGCGTAAATGGCTACACCTTC. Encoded protein: CASSQDRVNGYTF.

The chain employs TRBV11-3 and TRBJ1-1; D is ambiguous. V lost 5 bases and J lost 7, with 11 bases in between. Germline-derived CDR1 and CDR2 are SGHNT and YENEEA. CDR3 length: 12 residues. Here the CDR3 DNA reads TGTGCCAGCAGCGCGAATGATAATGAAGCTTTCTTT. It is translated as CASSANDNEAFF.

This chain's CDR3 is CASSLRRAQGEADTQYF. The DNA for the CDR3 is TGTGCCAGCAGTTTACGGAGGGCCCAGGGGGAAGCAGATACGCAGTATTTT. The genes are TRBV28 and TRBJ2-3; D is possibly TRBD1 (7 bases). The CDR3 covers 17 residues. The germline V gene has CDR1 MDHEN and CDR2 SYDVKM. The ends were cut back, 2 bases at V and 4 bases at J, with 19 bases in the middle.

The count of this clone is one. V usage is TRBV10-3 and J usage is TRBJ2-7; a possible D gene is TRBD2 (6 bases). The CDR3 length is 11 residues. CDR1 ENHRY and CDR2 SYGVKD come from the germline V gene. The germline V and J ends were trimmed by 6 bases and 6 bases, with 9 bases remaining between them. DNA of the CDR3: TGTGCCATCAGGTTCGGGGGCGAGCAGTACTTC. It yields the protein CAIRFGGEQYF.

The chain links TRBV29-1 to TRBJ2-7; tentatively, D is TRBD1 (6 bases). V dropped 6 bases and J dropped 5 bases, with 26 bases sitting between them. CDR1 SQVTM and CDR2 ANQGSEA come from the germline V gene. The CDR3 runs 16 residues. As DNA, the CDR3 is TGCAGCGTCGCGTGGATCACAGGGCCTGGTCGCCACGAGCAGTACTTC. Amino acid sequence: CSVAWITGPGRHEQYF.